These 29 T cell receptor beta chains originate from one sample sequenced in a study of cytomegalovirus exposure and HLA in healthy donors. The PCR ran on 60 Vbeta and 13 Jbeta primers. Measured with immunoSEQ multiplex PCR; TCRdb has only the in-frame clones, and not every one. The sample shows approximately 88,000 clones, 60% to 75% of them seen only once. Sequences were obtained from PBMCs. The receptors shown here come from a man between 60 and 70 years old in good health and CMV-seronegative.

On this clone: A read error may produce the germline difference seen at one junction end. This rearrangement joins TRBV7-9 to TRBJ2-2; 9 bases map to TRBD1. The germline CDR1 and CDR2 sequences are SEHNR and FQNEAQ (reference sequence). The CDR3 spans 13 residues. The CDR3 reads CSSKQGAGGELFF. In DNA, the CDR3 is TGTTCCAGCAAACAGGGGGCTGGCGGGGAGCTGTTTTTT.

The chain recombines TRBV30 with TRBJ1-5, with 7 positions matching TRBD1. J lost 3 bases, V lost 2 bases, and 4 bases had no gene match. The germline gives CDR1 GTSNPN, CDR2 SVGIG (reference sequence). This CDR3 is 14 amino acids long. The CDR3 DNA reads TGTGCCTGGAGTCGGACAGGAACCAATCAGCCCCAGCATTTT. Protein product: CAWSRTGTNQPQHF.

CDR3 sequence: CASSLGPGSGNTIYF. CDR3 coding DNA: TGTGCCAGCAGCTTGGGTCCAGGCTCCGGAAACACCATATATTTT. V gene TRBV7-6 combines with J gene TRBJ1-3; D is unresolved. The ends were cut back, 3 bases at V and 4 bases at J, with 13 bases in the middle. CDR3 length: 15 amino acids. The germline CDR1 and CDR2 sequences are SGHVS and FNYEAQ.

This chain connects TRBV9 to TRBJ2-5; unclear D gene. Trimming left V 0 bases short and J 1 base short, with 10 bases between. The CDR3 sequence is 15 residues long. Germline V gene lookup returns CDR1 SGDLS and CDR2 YYNGEE. The CDR3 protein is CASSVAPGTQETQYF. CDR3 nucleotides: TGTGCCAGCAGCGTAGCCCCAGGAACCCAAGAGACCCAGTACTTC. The variable domain in full, completed from reference TRBV9 and TRBJ2-5, reads DSGVTQTPKHLITATGQRVTLRCSPRSGDLSVYWYQQSLDQGLQFLIQYYNGEERAKGNILERFSAQQFPDLHSELNLSSLELGDSALYFCASSVAPGTQETQYFGPGTRLLVL.

The V gene is TRBV11-3, the J gene TRBJ1-1; possible D gene TRBD1, 5 bases. V was cut by 1 base and J by 4 bases, with 7 bases left in between. The CDR3 totals 13 residues. In germline, CDR1 is SGHNT, CDR2 YENEEA. The CDR3 DNA follows: TGTGCCAGCAGCTTAGTGGGGGGCACTGAAGCTTTCTTT. This codes for CASSLVGGTEAFF.

This rearrangement joins TRBV29-1 to TRBJ2-1; no reliable D call. Germline V lookup: CDR1 SQVTM, CDR2 ANQGSEA. The CDR3 is 12 amino acids. V lost 2 bases and J lost 6, with 8 bases in between. The CDR3 DNA follows: TGCAGCGTTGAACGACTGGGCAATGAGCAGTTCTTC. It encodes CSVERLGNEQFF.

The chain couples TRBV11-3 to TRBJ2-3; 8 bases match TRBD2. V trimming: 1 base; J trimming: 3 bases; junction bases outside the gene matches: 9. This CDR3 is 17 amino acids long. The germline V gene encodes CDR1 SGHNT and CDR2 YENEEA. Here the CDR3 DNA reads TGTGCCAGCAGCTTAGGGGGAGCGGGAGTAGCTACAGATACGCAGTATTTT. As protein: CASSLGGAGVATDTQYF. The whole variable domain, filled in from reference TRBV11-3 and TRBJ2-3, reads EAGVVQSPRYKIIEKKQPVAFWCNPISGHNTLYWYLQNLGQGPELLIRYENEEAVDDSQLPKDRFSAERLKGVDSTLKIQPAELGDSAVYLCASSLGGAGVATDTQYFGPGTRLTVL.

A few counts support this clone. The rearrangement links TRBV30 to TRBJ1-3, with D unclear. The V gene's germline CDR1 is GTSNPN and CDR2 SVGIG (reference sequence). Deletions cut 0 bases from V and 5 bases from J, with 8 bases between. This CDR3 has 13 amino acids. The CDR3 protein is CAWSVSSRNTIYF. The CDR3 DNA follows: TGTGCCTGGAGTGTATCGTCTCGAAACACCATATATTTT.

This clone was observed a handful of times. CDR3 DNA sequence: TGTGCCAGTAGTATAGGCCCTAGCGGAAACACAGATACGCAGTATTTT. Protein: CASSIGPSGNTDTQYF. The chain uses TRBV19 and TRBJ2-3; 7 nucleotides line up with TRBD2. CDR1 LNHDA and CDR2 SQIVND come from the germline V gene (reference sequence). Trimming cost V 1 base and J 2 bases; bases outside gene matches: 6. The CDR3 runs to 16 residues.

This rearrangement joins TRBV5-1 to TRBJ2-5, with 10 bases fitting TRBD1. CDR3 length: 16 residues. Germline V gene sequence: CDR1 SGHRS, CDR2 YFSETQ. With V trimmed by 4 bases and J by 3 bases, 9 bases remained unmatched. The CDR3 nucleotides read TGCGCCAGCAGCCTCCGACAGGGGGCAACGGAAGAGACCCAGTACTTC. Translated: CASSLRQGATEETQYF.

This sequence joins TRBV19 and TRBJ2-1; a weak D match, TRBD2 (5 bases). Per the germline V gene, CDR1 is LNHDA and CDR2 is SQIVND (reference sequence). This CDR3 has 15 amino acids. V was trimmed by 3 bases and J by 6 bases, leaving 15 bases between them. The CDR3 DNA sequence: TGTGCCAGTAGTATTGGGCCGTCTCTAGCCAATGAGCAGTTCTTC. It yields the protein CASSIGPSLANEQFF.

This clone occurred a few times. Compared with germline, one end of the junction differs, possibly owing to a read error. This chain connects TRBV2 to TRBJ1-2; 9 bases map to TRBD1. Germline assignment: CDR1 SNHLY and CDR2 FYNNEI. The CDR3 sequence is 14 residues long. CDR3 in DNA: TGTGCCAGCAGTGAAGCGAGCTACAGGGGGCATTACCACTTC. It specifies CASSEASYRGHYHF. Drawing the rest from reference TRBV2 and TRBJ1-2, the complete variable domain is EPEVTQTPSHQVTQMGQEVILRCVPISNHLYFYWYRQILGQKVEFLVSFYNNEISEKSEIFDDQFSVERPDGSNFTLKIRSTKLEDSAMYFCASSEASYRGHYHFGSGTRLTVV.

The chain carries TRBV27 and TRBJ2-6, with D possibly TRBD1 on 6 matching bases. CDR1 and CDR2 from the germline V gene are MNHEY and SMNVEV (reference sequence). The CDR3 extends over 17 amino acids. The V end lost 2 bases, the J end lost 2 bases, and 13 bases lay between the germline ends. In DNA form, the CDR3 reads TGTGCCAGCAGTTTAATCCAGGGGCGAACTGGGGCCAACGTCCTGACTTTC. Encoded protein: CASSLIQGRTGANVLTF.

This sequence joins TRBV4-2 and TRBJ1-1; D not certain. Germline lookup yields CDR1 LGHNA and CDR2 YNFKEQ. The CDR3 has 14 residues. V dropped 6 bases and J dropped 1 base, with 12 bases sitting between them. The CDR3 bases are TGTGCCAGCAGATCGGGAGCGGGGAACACTGAAGCTTTCTTT. Translating gives CASRSGAGNTEAFF.

In its sample, this clone was seen a few times. V is TRBV5-5 and J is TRBJ1-3, with a possible D match to TRBD1 (5 bases). The V end was cut by 2 bases, the J end by 1 base, with 10 bases between. Germline CDR1 and CDR2: SGHKS and YYEKEE (reference sequence). This CDR3 region has 15 residues. CDR3: CASSLTGPSGNTIYF. The CDR3 nucleotides are TGTGCCAGCAGCTTAACAGGTCCTTCTGGAAACACCATATATTTT.

The chain recombines TRBV30 with TRBJ2-7; 10 bases match TRBD1. This CDR3 is 14 amino acids long. The V gene's germline CDR1 is GTSNPN and CDR2 SVGIG (reference sequence). Trimming removed 3 bases from V and 4 bases from J; junction bases left unmatched: 6. This CDR3 is CAWSQTGGQYEQYF. As DNA, the CDR3 is TGTGCCTGGAGCCAGACAGGGGGCCAGTACGAGCAGTACTTC.

This chain uses TRBV28 with TRBJ1-4; no definite D call. The ends were cut back, 5 bases at V and 4 bases at J, with 14 bases in the middle. Germline V lookup: CDR1 MDHEN, CDR2 SYDVKM. CDR3 length equals 15 residues. The CDR3 bases are TGTGCCAGCAGTACCGGCGGGAGCTATAATGAAAAACTGTTTTTT. It encodes CASSTGGSYNEKLFF.

V usage is TRBV6-1 and J usage is TRBJ2-7; 8 nucleotides agree with TRBD2. The CDR3 has 15 residues. CDR1 is MNHNS, CDR2 SASEGT, per germline. The trim removed 3 bases at V and 6 bases at J, leaving 10 bases unmatched. This CDR3 reads CASSDLAGITGEQYF. CDR3 nucleotides: TGTGCCAGCAGTGACTTAGCGGGGATTACGGGCGAGCAGTACTTC.

The chain links TRBV5-1 to TRBJ2-1; D uncertain. V dropped 1 base and J dropped 6 bases, with 14 bases sitting between them. The CDR3 runs to 15 residues. Germline CDR1 and CDR2: SGHRS and YFSETQ. The CDR3, as DNA: TGCGCCAGCAGCTTGTCGGGTTTTTTGGGCAATGAGCAGTTCTTC. This translates into CASSLSGFLGNEQFF.

The V gene is TRBV29-1, the J gene TRBJ2-5; 10 bases map to TRBD2. Germline V lookup: CDR1 SQVTM, CDR2 ANQGSEA. V shed 5 bases, J shed 5 bases, and the junction held 8 bases outside the gene matches. CDR3 length equals 14 residues. In nucleotides, the CDR3 is TGCAGCGTTAAACCGGGACTAGCGTCCGAGACCCAGTACTTC. Protein: CSVKPGLASETQYF.

This chain connects TRBV5-6 to TRBJ1-2; D not certain. The germline V gene encodes CDR1 SGHDT and CDR2 YYEEEE. V lost 4 bases and J lost 2, with 15 bases in between. This CDR3 has 15 amino acids. The CDR3 DNA reads as TGTGCCAGCAGCCCTGAACGGACTTGGAACTATGGCTACACCTTC. Translated: CASSPERTWNYGYTF.

This clone was counted between two and nine times. The V call is TRBV5-1, the J call TRBJ2-1; 7 positions match TRBD2. CDR3 length equals 19 residues. Germline CDR1 and CDR2: SGHRS and YFSETQ. The junction had 13 bases not matched to a gene; V was cut back by 1 base and J by 0 bases. DNA of the CDR3: TGCGCCAGCAGCTTGAACCCTAGCGGTGCCCTGAGCTCCTACAATGAGCAGTTCTTC. It specifies CASSLNPSGALSSYNEQFF.

The chain joins TRBV27 to TRBJ2-1, with 8 bases aligning to TRBD2. Trimming took 3 bases from V and 6 from J; bases not matched to a gene: 7. This CDR3 has 15 amino acids. Germline loops: CDR1 MNHEY, CDR2 SMNVEV (reference sequence). The CDR3 region has the DNA TGTGCCAGCAGTTTGATCAGCGGGAGTGGCAATGAGCAGTTCTTC. Protein: CASSLISGSGNEQFF.

This chain uses TRBV19 with TRBJ2-1; possibly TRBD2 for D (5 bases). The CDR3 has 11 residues. Trimming removed 6 bases from V and 9 bases from J, with 9 bases in between. Germline V lookup: CDR1 LNHDA, CDR2 SQIVND (reference sequence). Here the CDR3 reads CASSAGGEQFF. The DNA for the CDR3 is TGTGCCAGTAGCGCCGGAGGTGAGCAGTTCTTC.

V is TRBV11-2 and J is TRBJ2-3, with 7 bases that match TRBD1. The J segment lost 8 bases and the V segment lost 2 bases, leaving 10 bases of the junction unmatched. Germline CDR1 SGHAT, CDR2 FQNNGV. The CDR3 length is 15 residues. CDR3 coding DNA: TGTGCCAGCAGCTTATTAGACAGGGCCGGTGGTACGCAGTATTTT. Residues: CASSLLDRAGGTQYF.

The CDR3 coding sequence is TGTGCCAGCAGAACCGGGACAGGGGAGATCTATGGCTACACCTTC. Translation: CASRTGTGEIYGYTF. The chain recombines TRBV2 with TRBJ1-2; 10 bases map to TRBD1. CDR1 and CDR2 from the germline V gene are SNHLY and FYNNEI. CDR3 length equals 15 residues. J lost 4 bases, V lost 6 bases, and 8 bases had no gene match.

The sample holds a few counts of this clone. In DNA form, the CDR3 reads TGTGCCAGCAGTTACGGCAGGGGCCCTCGTAGCAATCAGCCCCAGCATTTT. Translation: CASSYGRGPRSNQPQHF. The rearrangement uses TRBV28 and TRBJ1-5; D might be TRBD1 (6 bases). V lost 4 bases and J lost 0, with 16 bases in between. CDR1 and CDR2 (germline): MDHEN, SYDVKM. CDR3 length equals 17 residues.

This clone was counted between two and nine times. Written as DNA, the CDR3 is TGTGCCAGCAGCCAAGATCGAATGGCTAGCGGGAGTATCGACGAGCAGTACTTC. This encodes CASSQDRMASGSIDEQYF. This chain uses TRBV14 with TRBJ2-7; 10 bases agree with TRBD2. CDR1 is SGHDN and CDR2 is FVKESK in the germline V gene. The CDR3 length is 18 residues. V shed 0 bases, J shed 5 bases, and the junction held 13 bases outside the gene matches.

In its sample, this clone was seen a few times. The V and J genes are TRBV5-4 and TRBJ2-1; 13 positions agree with TRBD2. Germline trimming cut 5 bases from V and 5 bases from J; bases unmatched to any gene: 7. Germline V gene sequence: CDR1 SGHNT, CDR2 YYREEE (reference sequence). This CDR3 comprises 16 residues. DNA for the CDR3: TGTGCCAGCAGTCCACTAGCGGGGGGGCTGGACAATGAGCAGTTCTTC. Its protein product is CASSPLAGGLDNEQFF.